The rows below give T cell receptor beta chains drawn from one sample of a study of CD8+CD57+ T cells in acquired aplastic anemia. MiXCR, run by TCRdb on the reads, gives a single entry per CDR3 protein. Here the sample spans more than 150,000 distinct CDR3 sequences, roughly 50% being singletons. The sequenced sample consisted of sorted CD4+, CD8+, or CD8+CD57+ T cells (not recorded which) from PBMCs. The source is a human donor with aplastic anemia. CDR3s include the opening cysteine and the closing phenylalanine or tryptophan. D genes are given only for firm matches. Clone size is stated in some rows and not others, as once, few, many or a class when expanded.

clone size	V gene	J gene	D gene	CDR3 DNA	CDR3 protein
-	TRBV29-1	TRBJ1-2	-	TGCAGCGTTGAAGGGGACGTCGACAGGTACCTCTATGGCTACACCTTC	CSVEGDVDRYLYGYTF
many	TRBV27	TRBJ2-7	-	TGTGCCAGCAGCCTTCTTAGCTCCTACGAGCAGTACTTC	CASSLLSSYEQYF
few	TRBV7-8	TRBJ2-7	-	TGTGCCAGCAGCTTAGTTAGGGACGAGCAGTACTTC	CASSLVRDEQYF
-	TRBV20-1	TRBJ2-3	-	TGCAGTGCTGGGGACTGGCAAGCCGCGGATACGCAGTATTTT	CSAGDWQAADTQYF
-	TRBV12-3/TRBV12-4	TRBJ2-7	-	TGTGCCAGCAGTTTAACAGCGTGGGTCAAGCAGTACTTC	CASSLTAWVKQYF
few	TRBV10-1	TRBJ2-7	-	TGCGCCAGCAGGGAATCTCGGGTGGAGCGAGAGCAGTACTTC	CASRESRVEREQYF
-	TRBV15	TRBJ1-2	TRBD1	TGTGCCACCAGCGGTACCGGGACAGGGACGTTAGGCTACACCTTC	CATSGTGTGTLGYTF
-	TRBV15	TRBJ2-7	-	TGTGCCACCAGCAGAGATCGGGTATACGAGCAGTACTTC	CATSRDRVYEQYF
-	TRBV7-9	TRBJ2-7	-	TGTGCCAGCCCGGACGTATTAGATTCCTACGAGCAGTACTTC	CASPDVLDSYEQYF
many	TRBV6-5	TRBJ1-4	-	TGTGCCAGCAGCTACTCCGGGCGGGAAAAACTGTTTTTT	CASSYSGREKLFF
-	TRBV2	TRBJ2-1	-	TGTGCAAGCAGTGTTTCTAATGAGAAGTTCTTC	CASSVSNEKFF
-	TRBV19	TRBJ2-2	TRBD1	TGTGCCAGTAGTATCCTACAGGGGGCCAACACCGGGGAGCTGTTTTTT	CASSILQGANTGELFF
many	TRBV7-2	TRBJ2-1	-	TGTGCCAGCAGCTTAGCGGTCGGCCACAATGAGCAGTTCTTC	CASSLAVGHNEQFF